This T cell receptor (beta chain) was recorded in a study of blood T cell repertoires in COVID-19. Study in general: Specimens from acute and convalescent COVID-19 originated in the United States, Italy and Spain. In each case, the material was cDNA or gDNA derived from T cells, B-cell-depleted T cells, or PBMCs.

Germline V lookup: CDR1 MDHEN, CDR2 SYDVKM. Trimming cost V 6 bases and J 5 bases; bases outside gene matches: 7. The CDR3 has 13 amino acids. The authors' processing: Reference gene primer amplification yielded estimated nucleated cell counts. Method: immunoSEQ multiplex PCR; TCRdb's copy keeps in-frame clones and lacks some. V and J calls and clone size are as listed in that table; D and trimming were resolved from the DNA. This sample has about 220,000 clones; approximately 81% occur once, and the top ten carry 15% to 20%. The V and J genes are TRBV28 and TRBJ2-7, with 7 bases aligning to TRBD1. The sequenced material came from peripheral blood. The receptor was isolated from a young man with active or convalescent COVID-19. CDR3 DNA: TGTGCCAGCAGGCTGACAGGGACCCACGAGCAGTACTTC. It codes for CASRLTGTHEQYF.